The 18 T cell receptor beta chains reported below all come from one sample, sequenced in a study of cytomegalovirus exposure and HLA in healthy donors (dated by TCRdb to 2016 to 2017). Library preparation employed the immunoSEQ multiplex PCR assay. A mixture of 60 forward primers for TCR Vbeta segments and 13 reverse primers for TCR Jbeta segments was used in the multiplex PCR. As stored in TCRdb, this immuneACCESS dataset retains in-frame rearrangements with V and J assigned. A fraction of the clones does not appear; measured against another copy, unresolved V genes explain less than half of the discrepancy, and the remainder lacks a known reason. Present in this sample are about 200,000 clones, more than 75% of which were seen just once. The ten largest clonotypes hold 2.7% of the sample. The sequencing sample was made of PBMCs. These receptors were obtained from a woman aged 40 to 50 in good health and CMV-seronegative.

The chain couples TRBV19 to TRBJ2-7; tentative D call: TRBD1 (5 bases). V was shortened by 5 bases and J by 3 bases, with 11 bases between the two germline ends. In germline, CDR1 is LNHDA, CDR2 SQIVND (reference sequence). The CDR3 loop spans 13 amino acids. The CDR3 loop reads CASSYRSGYEQYF. The CDR3 bases are TGTGCCAGTAGTTACAGGTCAGGCTACGAGCAGTACTTC. Based on the CDR3 plus reference TRBV19 and TRBJ2-7, the full variable domain is DGGITQSPKYLFRKEGQNVTLSCEQNLNHDAMYWYRQDPGQGLRLIYYSQIVNDFQKGDIAEGYSVSREKKESFPLTVTSAQKNPTAFYLCASSYRSGYEQYFGPGTRLTVT.

The chain combines TRBV9 with TRBJ2-7; a weak D match, TRBD1 (5 bases). The CDR3 extends over 16 amino acids. Trimming cost V 4 bases and J 0 bases, with 17 bases left between them. Looked up from germline, CDR1 is SGDLS and CDR2 is YYNGEE. As DNA, the CDR3 is TGTGCCAGCAGCCCAAGCTCCAGGGCCAGCTCCTACGAGCAGTACTTC. Encoded protein: CASSPSSRASSYEQYF.

This clone was observed a few times. V gene TRBV10-3 combines with J gene TRBJ2-7, with D perhaps matching TRBD1 (5 bases). There are 13 residues in the CDR3. The germline gives CDR1 ENHRY, CDR2 SYGVKD. Trimming removed 8 bases at V and 0 bases at J, with 11 bases between. The CDR3 reads CAIGDSNSYEQYF. CDR3 bases: TGTGCCATCGGCGACAGCAACTCCTACGAGCAGTACTTC.

V and J are TRBV6-4 and TRBJ1-2; 9 nucleotides align to TRBD1. The V gene's germline CDR1 is MRHNA and CDR2 SNTAGT. This CDR3 spans 13 amino acids. J gave up 6 bases and V 6 bases, and 5 bases lay outside the gene matches. The DNA for the CDR3 is TGTGCCAGCAGCTTTCGGACAGGGGATGGCTACACCTTC. It is translated as CASSFRTGDGYTF.

The chain combines TRBV2 with TRBJ2-6, with 7 bases fitting TRBD2. This CDR3 has 20 amino acids. The V gene's germline CDR1 is SNHLY and CDR2 FYNNEI. V lost 6 bases to trimming and J lost 2 bases; unmatched junction nucleotides: 19. CDR3 sequence reads: CASRVDRSGIRKAGANVLTF. CDR3 sequence (DNA): TGTGCCAGCAGGGTTGATCGAAGCGGGATTCGGAAGGCTGGGGCCAACGTCCTGACTTTC.

This clone appeared a few times. V and J are TRBV4-1 and TRBJ1-1; 8 bases are shared with TRBD1. Germline lookup yields CDR1 MGHRA and CDR2 YSYEKL. CDR3 length: 14 residues. The junction had 2 bases not matched to a gene; V was cut back by 4 bases and J by 1 base. CDR3 sequence: CASSRTGWNTEAFF. Written as DNA, the CDR3 is TGCGCCAGCAGCCGGACAGGGTGGAACACTGAAGCTTTCTTT.

This chain connects TRBV15 to TRBJ2-2; TRBD2 might be the D (5 bases). Germline loops: CDR1 LNHNV, CDR2 YYDKDF (reference sequence). CDR3 length: 15 residues. V was pared by 1 base and J by 6 bases, with 12 bases between. Here the CDR3 reads CATSRVDREAGELFF. Written as DNA, the CDR3 is TGTGCCACCAGCAGAGTCGATCGGGAAGCCGGGGAGCTGTTTTTT.

V gene TRBV7-9 combines with J gene TRBJ2-7; possible D gene TRBD1, 6 bases. The germline V gene has CDR1 SEHNR and CDR2 FQNEAQ (reference sequence). Trimming took off 5 bases at V and 1 base at J, with 21 bases between the two ends. This CDR3 is 17 amino acids long. The CDR3 DNA reads as TGTGCCAGCAGCGATTGGTCAGGGGATGAAAGGTCCTACGAGCAGTACTTC. Its translation is CASSDWSGDERSYEQYF.

This clone has only one observation. The CDR3 DNA sequence: TGTGCCTGGAGTGCACAGGGCTTTGGAAACACCATATATTTT. The encoded protein is CAWSAQGFGNTIYF. The rearrangement joins TRBV30 to TRBJ1-3; perhaps TRBD1 as D (6 bases). Trimming cost V 1 base and J 3 bases, with 10 bases left between them. Germline V lookup: CDR1 GTSNPN, CDR2 SVGIG (reference sequence). The CDR3 runs to 14 residues.

The V and J genes are TRBV6-6 and TRBJ1-5; 7 bases agree with TRBD1. Germline trimming cut 8 bases from V and 7 bases from J; bases unmatched to any gene: 8. The CDR3 loop spans 13 amino acids. Germline V gene lookup returns CDR1 MNHNY and CDR2 SVGAGI (reference sequence). The CDR3 DNA reads as TGTGCCAGCTGCATGACAGGGAGCCAGCCCCAGCATTTT. Amino acid sequence: CASCMTGSQPQHF.

The rearrangement joins TRBV5-8 to TRBJ2-7, with TRBD1 matching over 7 bases. The CDR3 length is 14 residues. The J segment lost 4 bases and the V segment lost 1 base, leaving 5 bases of the junction unmatched. The germline gives CDR1 SGHTS, CDR2 YDEGEE. For the CDR3, the DNA is TGTGCCAGCAGCTTGCGGACAGGCCCTTACGAGCAGTACTTC. Translation: CASSLRTGPYEQYF.

J is TRBJ2-2 and V is TRBV2; TRBD2 aligns across 11 bases. CDR1 and CDR2 (germline): SNHLY, FYNNEI. This CDR3 is built from 16 residues. J was trimmed by 0 bases and V by 5 bases; bases with no gene match: 2. The CDR3 spells CASSFSGRANTGELFF. The CDR3 DNA sequence: TGTGCCAGCAGTTTTAGCGGGAGGGCGAACACCGGGGAGCTGTTTTTT.

V gene TRBV10-3 combines with J gene TRBJ1-4, with D uncertain. The CDR3 consists of 15 residues. Germline CDR1 and CDR2: ENHRY and SYGVKD. The V gene lost 4 bases and the J gene lost 0 bases, with 9 bases spanning the gap. In nucleotides, the CDR3 is TGTGCCATCAGTGCCGGAGTTGCAACTAATGAAAAACTGTTTTTT. Translating it yields CAISAGVATNEKLFF.

CDR3 sequence (DNA): TGTGCCAGCAGCCCCCAAAGCGGGAGCTCCTACAATGAGCAGTTCTTC. Encoded protein: CASSPQSGSSYNEQFF. The chain links TRBV11-2 to TRBJ2-1; TRBD2 matches at 8 bases. Germline V lookup: CDR1 SGHAT, CDR2 FQNNGV. After removal of 5 bases from V and 0 bases from J, the junction contained 6 bases not matched to a gene. CDR3 size: 16 residues.

This sequence joins TRBV2 and TRBJ2-3; TRBD1 matches 8 bases. CDR3 length equals 16 residues. J gave up 1 base and V 5 bases, and 8 bases lay outside the gene matches. Germline V gene sequence: CDR1 SNHLY, CDR2 FYNNEI. The CDR3 DNA is TGTGCCAGCAGTCAACAAGGACAGGGTCGCACAGATACGCAGTATTTT. Residues: CASSQQGQGRTDTQYF.

This clone was counted a few times. The chain is built from TRBV5-1 and TRBJ2-5; 8 bases agree with TRBD2. Germline CDR1 is SGHRS and CDR2 is YFSETQ. V trimming: 4 bases; J trimming: 4 bases; junction bases outside the gene matches: 6. The CDR3 loop spans 14 amino acids. CDR3 amino acids: CASSAGLAGETQYF. In DNA, the CDR3 is TGCGCCAGCAGCGCCGGACTAGCAGGAGAGACCCAGTACTTC.

V and J are TRBV2 and TRBJ1-5, with no clear D. The ends were cut back, 6 bases at V and 0 bases at J, with 6 bases in the middle. The CDR3 loop spans 13 amino acids. Germline-derived CDR1 and CDR2 are SNHLY and FYNNEI. CDR3 DNA: TGTGCCAGCAGCCCCCATAGCAATCAGCCCCAGCATTTT. It is translated as CASSPHSNQPQHF.

This chain links TRBV4-1 with TRBJ2-7; 8 nucleotides align to TRBD1. This CDR3 is 15 amino acids long. From germline, CDR1 is MGHRA and CDR2 YSYEKL. Germline trimming cut 1 base from V and 3 bases from J; bases unmatched to any gene: 5. In DNA form, the CDR3 reads TGCGCCAGCAGCCAAGTGACAGGGGAAAACTACGAGCAGTACTTC. It yields the protein CASSQVTGENYEQYF.